A selection of T cell receptor beta chains follows, all from one sample in a study of shared clonotypes between healthy human individuals. Repertoires were generated with immunoSEQ multiplex PCR, while TCRdb's copy carries only in-frame clones and drops some. The data contain a few million clones, approximately 93% of them singletons. The sample comprised naive CD4+ T cells from PBMCs. The origin of the receptors is a man in his late teens or twenties in good health. Some clones in this sample may be carry-over from other donors' samples. Both conserved end residues are trimmed from each CDR3.

v_call cdr3_length cdr3_aa
TRBV11-2 11 ASSRLTQETQY
TRBV6-6 12 ARGGDLFYNEQF
TRBV18 15 ASSQTLPGANTGELF
TRBV30 12 AWDRLFSGNTIY
TRBV19 13 ASSIGSWRNTEAF
TRBV30 13 AWRATGQGLNEQF
TRBV6-4 13 ASSDSPGTTYGYT
TRBV7-2 14 ASSLGRGVLDYGYT
TRBV5-1 13 ASSTLAGAVYEQY
TRBV5-4 8 ASSLEGAF
TRBV6-1 13 ASSEATGVWETQY
TRBV5-4 13 ASRVLAGGEDTQY
TRBV29-1 11 SAVRQVQETQY
TRBV7-2 14 ASSLEVLAGSYEQY
TRBV14 14 ASSQVAGGTQETQY
TRBV28 14 ASSTPSGLLNTEAF
TRBV29-1 12 SVDLAGRGETQY
TRBV9 14 ASTPLSGRSQETQY
TRBV6-5 12 ASSYGHVLDEQY
TRBV28 12 ASSLHSGANVLT
TRBV5-6 12 ASSLPDRTDTQY
TRBV6-1 14 ASSGGGGQGVYEQY
TRBV2 11 ASSVELNTEAF
TRBV2 11 ASTGDGAGEQY
TRBV28 10 ASGGSYNEQF
TRBV15 14 ATSRRAGGYTDTQY
TRBV28 10 ASSPKNQPQH
TRBV6-6 13 ASRRGGGQVNEQF
TRBV15 14 ATSRALVGHGNTIY
TRBV5-4 13 ASSLRYTTNYGYT
TRBV28 10 ASSNNREKLF
TRBV7-6 14 ASSLAGARAQETQY
TRBV7-3 10 ASSADTDTQY
TRBV18 12 ASSPGVATYEQY
TRBV6-5 13 ASSYRLADTDTQY
TRBV7-3 11 ASSLSGQETQY
TRBV5-4 12 ASSLGQGLNEQY
TRBV7-9 13 ASSFGSADTYGYT
TRBV4-1 18 ASSQTGGRWRGDGNQPQH
TRBV7-2 16 ASSLRLAVLISTDTQY